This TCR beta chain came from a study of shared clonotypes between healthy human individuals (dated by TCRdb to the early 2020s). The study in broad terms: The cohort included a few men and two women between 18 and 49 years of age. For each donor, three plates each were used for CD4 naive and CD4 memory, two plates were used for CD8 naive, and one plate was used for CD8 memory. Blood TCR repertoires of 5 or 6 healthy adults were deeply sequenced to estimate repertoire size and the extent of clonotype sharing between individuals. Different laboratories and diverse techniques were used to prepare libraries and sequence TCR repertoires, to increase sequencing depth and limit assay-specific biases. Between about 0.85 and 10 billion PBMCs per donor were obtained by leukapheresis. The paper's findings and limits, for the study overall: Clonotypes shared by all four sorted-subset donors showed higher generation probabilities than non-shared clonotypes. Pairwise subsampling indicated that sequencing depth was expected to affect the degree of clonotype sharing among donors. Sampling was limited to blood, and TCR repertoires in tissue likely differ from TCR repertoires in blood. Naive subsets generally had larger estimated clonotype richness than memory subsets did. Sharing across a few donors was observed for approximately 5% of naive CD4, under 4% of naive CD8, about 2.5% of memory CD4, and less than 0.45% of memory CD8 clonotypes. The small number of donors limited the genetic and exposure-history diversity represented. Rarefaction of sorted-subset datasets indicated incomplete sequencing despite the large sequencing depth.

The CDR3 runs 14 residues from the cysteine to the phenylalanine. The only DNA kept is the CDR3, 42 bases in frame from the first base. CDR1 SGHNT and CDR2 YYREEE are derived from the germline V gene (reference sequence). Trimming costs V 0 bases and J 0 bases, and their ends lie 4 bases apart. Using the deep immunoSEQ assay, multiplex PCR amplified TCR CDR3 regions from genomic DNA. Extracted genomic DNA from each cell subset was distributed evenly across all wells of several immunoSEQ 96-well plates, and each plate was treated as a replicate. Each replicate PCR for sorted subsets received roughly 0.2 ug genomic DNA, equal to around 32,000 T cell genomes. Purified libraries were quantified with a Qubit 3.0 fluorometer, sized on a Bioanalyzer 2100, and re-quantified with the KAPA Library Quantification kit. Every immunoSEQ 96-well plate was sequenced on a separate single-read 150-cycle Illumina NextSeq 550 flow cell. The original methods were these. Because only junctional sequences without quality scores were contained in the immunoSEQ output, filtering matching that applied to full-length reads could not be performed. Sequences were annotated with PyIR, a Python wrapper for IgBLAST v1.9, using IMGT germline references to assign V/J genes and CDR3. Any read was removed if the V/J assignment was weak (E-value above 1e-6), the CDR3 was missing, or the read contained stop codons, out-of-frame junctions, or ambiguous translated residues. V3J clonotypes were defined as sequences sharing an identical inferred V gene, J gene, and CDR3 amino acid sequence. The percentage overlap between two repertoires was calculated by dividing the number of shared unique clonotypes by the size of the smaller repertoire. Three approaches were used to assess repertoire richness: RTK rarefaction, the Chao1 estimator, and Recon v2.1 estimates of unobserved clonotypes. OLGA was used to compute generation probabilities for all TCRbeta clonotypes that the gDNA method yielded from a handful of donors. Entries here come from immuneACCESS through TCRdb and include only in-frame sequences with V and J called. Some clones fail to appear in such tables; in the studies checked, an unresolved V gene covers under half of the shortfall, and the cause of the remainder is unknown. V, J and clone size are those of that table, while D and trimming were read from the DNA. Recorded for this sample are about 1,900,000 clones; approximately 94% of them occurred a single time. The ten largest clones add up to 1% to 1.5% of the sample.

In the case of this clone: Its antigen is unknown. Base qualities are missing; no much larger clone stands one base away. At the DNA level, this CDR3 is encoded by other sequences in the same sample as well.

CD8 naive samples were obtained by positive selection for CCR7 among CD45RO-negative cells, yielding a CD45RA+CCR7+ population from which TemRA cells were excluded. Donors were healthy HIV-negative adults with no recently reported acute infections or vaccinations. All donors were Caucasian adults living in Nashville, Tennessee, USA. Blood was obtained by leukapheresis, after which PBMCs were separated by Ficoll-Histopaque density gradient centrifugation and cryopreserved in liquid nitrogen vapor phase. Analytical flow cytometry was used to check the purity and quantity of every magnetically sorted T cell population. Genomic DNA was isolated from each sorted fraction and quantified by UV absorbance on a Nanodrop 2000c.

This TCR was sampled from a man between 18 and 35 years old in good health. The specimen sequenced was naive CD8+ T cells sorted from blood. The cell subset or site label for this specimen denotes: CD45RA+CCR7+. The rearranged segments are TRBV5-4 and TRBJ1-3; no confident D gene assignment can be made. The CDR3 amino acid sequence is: CASSLDNSGNTIYF. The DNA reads TGTGCCAGCAGCTTGGACAACTCTGGAAACACCATATATTTT.